Listed below are T cell receptor beta chains from one sample, sequenced in a study of regulatory T cells in long-lasting Graves disease. TCRdb re-derived calls from the multiplex PCR reads in MiXCR, one entry per CDR3 protein. The sample consists of a few hundred thousand distinct CDR3 sequences, 20% of them appearing once. The sequencing here drew on peripheral blood mononuclear cells (PBMCs), taken at new diagnosis, from a patient treated with antithyroid drugs. These receptors all stem from a female donor with Graves disease. The CDR3 runs from the conserved cysteine through the conserved F or W. A D gene is named only where the DNA matches it firmly. Expanded clones get a size class; other rows say once, few or many, or leave the size out.

>TRBV20-1|TRBJ1-6|.|many
CSAMGGNNSPLHF
TGCAGTGCCATGGGGGGGAATAATTCACCCCTCCACTTT
>TRBV6-2/TRBV6-3|TRBJ1-1|.|few
CASSSRGQDTEAFF
TGTGCCAGCAGTTCCCGGGGCCAGGACACTGAAGCTTTCTTT
>TRBV7-9|TRBJ2-1|TRBD1|many
CASSRTGDSYNEQFF
TGTGCCAGCAGCCGGACAGGTGACTCCTACAATGAGCAGTTCTTC
>TRBV12-3/TRBV12-4|TRBJ1-3|TRBD1|many
CASGQANSGNTIYF
TGTGCCAGTGGACAGGCGAACTCTGGAAACACCATATATTTT
>TRBV29-1|TRBJ2-3|TRBD2|many
CSVSSGPTSTDTQYF
TGCAGCGTTTCTAGCGGGCCTACTAGCACAGATACGCAGTATTTT
>TRBV18|TRBJ2-5|.|many
CASSPGARETQYF
TGTGCCAGCTCACCCGGGGCGAGGGAGACCCAGTACTTC
>TRBV5-1|TRBJ2-1|TRBD2|many
CASSLLRAGASNEQFF
TGCGCCAGCAGCTTACTTAGAGCGGGAGCTTCCAATGAGCAGTTCTTC
>TRBV6-2/TRBV6-3|TRBJ2-7|.|many
CASDEGLKEQYF
TGTGCCAGCGACGAGGGTTTGAAGGAGCAGTACTTC
>TRBV7-2|TRBJ2-4|.|few
CASSVDGVGIQYF
TGTGCCAGCAGCGTAGATGGGGTTGGCATTCAGTACTTC
>TRBV15|TRBJ2-3|TRBD2|.
CATSGLAGSTDTQYF
TGTGCCACCAGCGGGCTAGCGGGAAGCACAGATACGCAGTATTTT